One sample yielded the 13 T cell receptor beta chains listed below, sequenced in a study of blood T cell repertoires in COVID-19. Clones were sequenced by immunoSEQ multiplex PCR, and TCRdb holds only the in-frame ones, with some missing. Of around 250,000 clones in the sample, around 87% were seen once. The sequencing input was PBMCs or T cells enriched from blood (not recorded which). These receptors originate from a woman between 45 and 65 years old who had recovered from COVID-19.

This sequence joins TRBV18 and TRBJ2-7, with 7 positions matching TRBD1. The germline CDR1 and CDR2 sequences are KGHSH and LQKENI. The CDR3 sequence is 16 residues long. V shed 0 bases and J 3 bases; nucleotides not matched to a gene: 8. The CDR3 is CASSPPPGQIDYEQYF. The CDR3, as DNA: TGTGCCAGCTCACCACCACCGGGACAGATAGACTACGAGCAGTACTTC. The full variable domain, in which reference TRBV18 and TRBJ2-7 provide the parts outside the CDR3, is NAGVMQNPRHLVRRRGQEARLRCSPMKGHSHVYWYRQLPEEGLKFMVYLQKENIIDESGMPKERFSAEFPKEGPSILRIQQVVRGDSAAYFCASSPPPGQIDYEQYFGPGTRLTVT.

The chain carries TRBV28 and TRBJ2-1; maybe TRBD2 (5 bases). This CDR3 is 12 amino acids long. Trimming stripped 1 base from V and 9 bases from J, with 7 bases between. The germline CDR1 and CDR2 sequences are MDHEN and SYDVKM. Written as DNA, the CDR3 is TGTGCCAGCAGTTTATTTCGGGGTGAGCAGTTCTTC. Its translation: CASSLFRGEQFF.

The chain combines TRBV27 with TRBJ1-2; 8 bases agree with TRBD1. There are 13 residues in the CDR3. Germline V lookup: CDR1 MNHEY, CDR2 SMNVEV (reference sequence). Trimming cost V 5 bases and J 10 bases; bases outside gene matches: 9. CDR3 residues: CASSGQGVINYTF. CDR3 DNA sequence: TGTGCCAGCAGTGGACAGGGAGTTATTAACTACACCTTC.

The V gene is TRBV6-2 or TRBV6-3, the J gene TRBJ2-4, with TRBD1 matching 9 bases. V was pared by 5 bases and J by 4 bases, with 9 bases of the junction left unmatched. The V gene's germline CDR1 is MNHEY and CDR2 SVGEGT. The CDR3 is 16 amino acids. The CDR3 here is CASSENLGTGKNIQYF. Here the CDR3 DNA reads TGTGCCAGCAGTGAGAATTTGGGGACAGGGAAAAACATTCAGTACTTC.

This chain links TRBV19 with TRBJ2-1; 12 positions match TRBD2. Unmatched junction bases numbered 4, after V lost 4 bases and J lost 3 bases. Germline lookup yields CDR1 LNHDA and CDR2 SQIVND (reference sequence). CDR3 size: 16 residues. This chain's CDR3 is CASSTTSGSFYNEQFF. The CDR3 DNA reads as TGTGCCAGTAGTACGACTAGCGGGAGTTTCTACAATGAGCAGTTCTTC.

The chain carries TRBV6-1 and TRBJ1-6; TRBD1 might be the D (6 bases). V dropped 0 bases and J dropped 10 bases, with 13 bases sitting between them. The germline V gene has CDR1 MNHNS and CDR2 SASEGT. This CDR3 has 15 amino acids. CDR3 nucleotide sequence: TGTGCCAGCAGTGAAGCTAACAGGGACTACTCACCCCTCCACTTT. Its protein product is CASSEANRDYSPLHF.

The V gene is TRBV13, the J gene TRBJ2-3; perhaps TRBD1 as D (6 bases). The length of the CDR3 is 16 residues. Germline V gene data show CDR1 as PRHDT and CDR2 as FYEKMQ (reference sequence). Trimming pared 7 bases from V and 4 bases from J, leaving 21 bases between. The CDR3 DNA reads as TGTGCCAGCACCGAATTACAGGGCCTAGCTTCAGATACGCAGTATTTT. Protein sequence: CASTELQGLASDTQYF.

The chain combines TRBV4-1 with TRBJ2-1; D is possibly TRBD2 (7 bases). The ends were cut back, 4 bases at V and 8 bases at J, with 24 bases in the middle. CDR1 and CDR2 (germline): MGHRA, YSYEKL. The CDR3 sequence is 17 residues long. The CDR3 region is CASSPSGEGPRRYEQFF. CDR3 in DNA: TGCGCCAGCAGCCCTTCAGGGGAGGGGCCGCGGAGGTATGAGCAGTTCTTC.

This clone appeared a single time. This chain uses TRBV10-3 with TRBJ1-2; D might be TRBD1 (5 bases). Germline V lookup: CDR1 ENHRY, CDR2 SYGVKD. The CDR3 covers 15 residues. Deletions cut 0 bases from V and 3 bases from J, with 11 bases between. In DNA form, the CDR3 reads TGTGCCATCAGTGAGTCTCAGGGCTCCTACTATGGCTACACCTTC. Protein sequence: CAISESQGSYYGYTF.

V and J are TRBV10-3 and TRBJ2-1, with 8 nucleotides matching TRBD1. The CDR3 spans 13 residues. The junction had 9 bases not matched to a gene; V was cut back by 7 bases and J by 10 bases. Germline-derived CDR1 and CDR2 are ENHRY and SYGVKD. CDR3 coding DNA: TGTGCCATCACCAGGGACAGGAGTAGGGAGCAGTTCTTC. This sequence encodes CAITRDRSREQFF.

The chain has TRBV7-2 and TRBJ2-3; 9 nucleotides agree with TRBD2. Germline lookup yields CDR1 SGHTA and CDR2 FQGNSA. V lost 4 bases, J lost 4 bases, and 9 bases stayed unmatched. This CDR3 is built from 16 residues. CDR3 amino acids: CASSSRSSGSPDTQYF. The DNA of the CDR3 is TGTGCCAGCAGCTCCCGTAGTAGCGGGAGTCCAGATACGCAGTATTTT.

This chain connects TRBV6-5 to TRBJ2-2; D is uncertain. In germline, CDR1 is MNHEY, CDR2 SVGAGI. V gave up 5 bases and J gave up 4 bases, with 14 bases separating them. CDR3 length: 15 residues. The DNA for the CDR3 is TGTGCCAGCAGTCCTAGTGAACGGAGCACCGGGGAGCTGTTTTTT. It codes for CASSPSERSTGELFF.

This chain links TRBV19 with TRBJ1-1; D uncertain. Germline V gene lookup returns CDR1 LNHDA and CDR2 SQIVND (reference sequence). With 3 bases removed from V and 6 bases from J, the gap between germline ends came to 17 bases. The CDR3 loop spans 15 amino acids. CDR3 coding DNA: TGTGCCAGTAGTATGGAGGAGGCGGCACGCTCTGAAGCTTTCTTT. Amino acids: CASSMEEAARSEAFF.